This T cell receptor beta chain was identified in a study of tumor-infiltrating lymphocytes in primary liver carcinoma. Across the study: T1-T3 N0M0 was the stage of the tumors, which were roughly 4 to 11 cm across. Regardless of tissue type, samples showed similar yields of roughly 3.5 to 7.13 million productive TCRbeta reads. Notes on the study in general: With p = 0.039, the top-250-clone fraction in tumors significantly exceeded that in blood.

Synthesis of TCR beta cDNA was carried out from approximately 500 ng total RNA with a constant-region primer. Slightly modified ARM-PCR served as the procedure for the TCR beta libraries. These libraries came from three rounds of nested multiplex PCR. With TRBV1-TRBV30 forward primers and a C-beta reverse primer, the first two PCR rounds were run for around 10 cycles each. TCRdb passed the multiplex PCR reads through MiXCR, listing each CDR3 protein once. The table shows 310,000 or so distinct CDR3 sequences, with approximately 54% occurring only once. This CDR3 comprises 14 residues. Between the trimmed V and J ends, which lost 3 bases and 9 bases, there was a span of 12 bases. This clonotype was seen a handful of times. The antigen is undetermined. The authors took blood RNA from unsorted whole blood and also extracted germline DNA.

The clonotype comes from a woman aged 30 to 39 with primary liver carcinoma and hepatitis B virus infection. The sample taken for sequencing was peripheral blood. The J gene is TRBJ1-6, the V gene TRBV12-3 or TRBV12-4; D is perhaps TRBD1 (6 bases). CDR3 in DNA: TGTGCCAGCAGTTTGGGGGCTCTTGGTTCACCCCTCCACTTT. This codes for CASSLGALGSPLHF.